What follows is one TCR beta chain and its context. This sample is drawn from a study of blood T cells in healthy people across ages. This CDR3 contains 17 residues. Trimming took 1 base from V and 11 from J; bases not matched to a gene: 11. Germline CDR1 is DFQATT and CDR2 is SNEGSKA (reference sequence). A second roughly 6 to 12 cycle PCR used barcoded and J-beta primers. Each cDNA molecule was tagged by a template-switch adaptor that had 12 random nucleotides. TCRdb passed the 5' RACE reads through MiXCR, listing each CDR3 protein once. The table records 450,000 to 600,000 distinct CDR3 sequences, about 27% of them present only once. These sequences were also reported in another study, on T cells of mothers and their children.

This clonotype was sampled from a boy aged 2 to 10 in good health. Sequencing was carried out using blood. The chain is built from TRBV20-1 and TRBJ2-1; 16 bases are a match to TRBD2. The CDR3 loop reads CSARVSGGLAGGRQQFF. Here the CDR3 DNA reads TGCAGTGCTAGAGTGTCCGGGGGACTAGCGGGGGGGCGCCAGCAGTTCTTC.